This TCR beta chain was retrieved from a study of metastatic and nonmetastatic thyroid tumors. Whole-study context: Repertoires were compared across blood and tumor or nodule tissue from malignant and benign thyroid patients. Study observations and caveats: It was reportedly found that TCR beta diversity was significantly higher in malignant thyroid tumors than in benign nodules, a difference seen in both blood and tumor samples.

Original data processing: A distant-metastasis classifier for papillary thyroid cancer was built using CDR3 differences across clinicopathological groups. TCRdb reassembled clones from the PCR reads with MiXCR. TCRdb, rather than the study authors, made the V and J calls. This sample has around 4,800 clones, with 28% found just once. Only a few counts were recorded for this clone. Its antigen is unidentified. Each patient came to thyroid surgery without any prior treatment (of any kind). This TCR came from a female donor with papillary thyroid cancer or a benign thyroid nodule (not recorded which). Some clones in this sample may be carry-over from other donors' samples. Source material: adjacent normal tissue.

The CDR3 spells CARSRAKVIYEQYF. CDR3 coding DNA: TGTGCCAGATCCAGGGCGAAGGTTATCTACGAGCAGTACTTC. This chain joins TRBV27 and TRBJ2-7, with D possibly being TRBD1 (5 bases). V was clipped by 9 bases and J by 3 bases, with 18 bases between them. The germline CDR1 and CDR2 sequences are MNHEY and SMNVEV (reference sequence). There are 14 residues in the CDR3.